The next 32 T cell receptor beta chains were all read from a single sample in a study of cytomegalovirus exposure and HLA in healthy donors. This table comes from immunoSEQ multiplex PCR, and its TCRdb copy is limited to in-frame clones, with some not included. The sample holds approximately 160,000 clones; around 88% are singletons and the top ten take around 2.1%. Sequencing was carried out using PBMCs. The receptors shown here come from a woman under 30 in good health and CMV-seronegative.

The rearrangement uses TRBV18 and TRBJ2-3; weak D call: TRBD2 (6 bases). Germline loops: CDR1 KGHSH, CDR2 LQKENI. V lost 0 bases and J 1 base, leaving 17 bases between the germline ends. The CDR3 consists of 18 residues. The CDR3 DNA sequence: TGTGCCAGCTCACCACCTAATCGGCGGGGTATTGGCACAGATACGCAGTATTTT. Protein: CASSPPNRRGIGTDTQYF.

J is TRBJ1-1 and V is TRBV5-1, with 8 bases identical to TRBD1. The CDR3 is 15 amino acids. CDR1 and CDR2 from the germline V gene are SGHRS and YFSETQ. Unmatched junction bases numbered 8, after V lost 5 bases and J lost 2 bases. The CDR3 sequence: CASSHGQGLNTEAFF. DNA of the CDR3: TGCGCCAGCAGTCATGGACAGGGATTAAACACTGAAGCTTTCTTT. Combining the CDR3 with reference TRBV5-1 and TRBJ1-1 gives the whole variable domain KAGVTQTPRYLIKTRGQQVTLSCSPISGHRSVSWYQQTPGQGLQFLFEYFSETQRNKGNFPGRFSGRQFSNSRSEMNVSTLELGDSALYLCASSHGQGLNTEAFFGQGTRLTVV.

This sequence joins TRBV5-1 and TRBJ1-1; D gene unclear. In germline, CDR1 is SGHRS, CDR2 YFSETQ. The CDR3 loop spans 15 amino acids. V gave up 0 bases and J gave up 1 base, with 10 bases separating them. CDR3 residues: CASSLDGWQNTEAFF. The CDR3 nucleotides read TGCGCCAGCAGCTTGGATGGCTGGCAGAACACTGAAGCTTTCTTT. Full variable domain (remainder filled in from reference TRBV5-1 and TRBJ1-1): KAGVTQTPRYLIKTRGQQVTLSCSPISGHRSVSWYQQTPGQGLQFLFEYFSETQRNKGNFPGRFSGRQFSNSRSEMNVSTLELGDSALYLCASSLDGWQNTEAFFGQGTRLTVV.

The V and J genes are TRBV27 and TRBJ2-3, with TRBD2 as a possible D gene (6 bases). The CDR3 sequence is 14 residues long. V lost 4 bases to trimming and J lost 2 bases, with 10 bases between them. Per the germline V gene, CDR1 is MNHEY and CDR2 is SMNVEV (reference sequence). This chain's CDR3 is CASSSRLDTDTQYF. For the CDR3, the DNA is TGTGCCAGCAGTTCTCGACTAGACACAGATACGCAGTATTTT.

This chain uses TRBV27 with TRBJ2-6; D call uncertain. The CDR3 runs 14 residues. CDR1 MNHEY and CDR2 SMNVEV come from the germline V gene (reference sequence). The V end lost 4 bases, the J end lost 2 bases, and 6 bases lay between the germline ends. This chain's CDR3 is CASSSGPGANVLTF. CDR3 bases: TGTGCCAGCAGTTCAGGCCCTGGGGCCAACGTCCTGACTTTC.

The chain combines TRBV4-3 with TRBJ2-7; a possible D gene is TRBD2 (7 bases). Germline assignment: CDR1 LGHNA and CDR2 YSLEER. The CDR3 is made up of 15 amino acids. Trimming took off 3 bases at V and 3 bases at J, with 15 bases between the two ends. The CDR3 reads CASSQEGGTDYEQYF. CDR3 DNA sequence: TGCGCCAGCAGCCAGGAGGGGGGGACGGACTACGAGCAGTACTTC.

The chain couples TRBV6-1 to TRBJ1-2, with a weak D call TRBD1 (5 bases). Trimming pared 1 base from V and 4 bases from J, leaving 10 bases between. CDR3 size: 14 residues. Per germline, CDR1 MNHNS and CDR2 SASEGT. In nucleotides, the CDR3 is TGTGCCAGCAGTGAAGAGGGGCCTACCTATGGCTACACCTTC. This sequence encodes CASSEEGPTYGYTF.

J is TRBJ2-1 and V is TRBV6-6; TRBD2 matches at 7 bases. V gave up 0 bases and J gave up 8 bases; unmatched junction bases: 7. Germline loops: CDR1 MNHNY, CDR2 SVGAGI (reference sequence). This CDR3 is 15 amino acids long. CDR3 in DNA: TGTGCCAGCAGTTACTCCGGCGGGAGCTTCGATGAGCAGTTCTTC. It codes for CASSYSGGSFDEQFF.

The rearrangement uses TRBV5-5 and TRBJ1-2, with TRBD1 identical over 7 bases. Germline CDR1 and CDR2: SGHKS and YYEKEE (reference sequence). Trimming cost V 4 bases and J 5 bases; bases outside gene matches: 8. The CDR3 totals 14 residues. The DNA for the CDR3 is TGTGCCAGCAGCGGATCCGGGACAGCGTATGGCTACACCTTC. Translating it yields CASSGSGTAYGYTF.

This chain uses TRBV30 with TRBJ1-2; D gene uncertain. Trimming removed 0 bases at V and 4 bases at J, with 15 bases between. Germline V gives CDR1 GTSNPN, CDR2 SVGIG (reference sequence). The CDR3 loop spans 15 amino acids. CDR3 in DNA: TGTGCCTGGAGTGTATCTAGCGTGGTTCCCTATGGCTACACCTTC. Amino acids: CAWSVSSVVPYGYTF.

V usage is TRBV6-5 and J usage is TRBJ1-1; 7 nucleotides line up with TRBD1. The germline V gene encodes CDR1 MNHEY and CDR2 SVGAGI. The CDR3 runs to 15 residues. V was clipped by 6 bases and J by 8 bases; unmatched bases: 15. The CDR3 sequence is CASSATGQQSKEAFF. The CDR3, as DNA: TGTGCCAGCAGCGCGACAGGGCAACAGTCTAAGGAAGCTTTCTTT.

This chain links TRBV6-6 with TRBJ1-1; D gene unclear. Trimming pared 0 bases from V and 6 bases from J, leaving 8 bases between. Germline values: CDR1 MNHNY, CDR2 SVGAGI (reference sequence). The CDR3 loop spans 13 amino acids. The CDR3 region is CASSYSFPAEAFF. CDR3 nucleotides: TGTGCCAGCAGTTACTCGTTCCCAGCTGAAGCTTTCTTT.

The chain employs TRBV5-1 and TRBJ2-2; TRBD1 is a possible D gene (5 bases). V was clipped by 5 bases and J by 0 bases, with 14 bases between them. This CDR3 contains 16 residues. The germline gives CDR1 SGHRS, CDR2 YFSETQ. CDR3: CASSRLVTANTGELFF. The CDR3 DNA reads TGCGCCAGCAGTCGTCTTGTGACAGCGAACACCGGGGAGCTGTTTTTT. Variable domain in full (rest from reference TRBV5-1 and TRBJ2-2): KAGVTQTPRYLIKTRGQQVTLSCSPISGHRSVSWYQQTPGQGLQFLFEYFSETQRNKGNFPGRFSGRQFSNSRSEMNVSTLELGDSALYLCASSRLVTANTGELFFGEGSRLTVL.

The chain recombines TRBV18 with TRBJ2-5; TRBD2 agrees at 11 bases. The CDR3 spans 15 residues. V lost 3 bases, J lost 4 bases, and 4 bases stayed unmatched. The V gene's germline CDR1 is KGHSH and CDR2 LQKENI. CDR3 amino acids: CASSPASGRPETQYF. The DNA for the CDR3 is TGTGCCAGCTCACCGGCTAGCGGGAGGCCAGAGACCCAGTACTTC.

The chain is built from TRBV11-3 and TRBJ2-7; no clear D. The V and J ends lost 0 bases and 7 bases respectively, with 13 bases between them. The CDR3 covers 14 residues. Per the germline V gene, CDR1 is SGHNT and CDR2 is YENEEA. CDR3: CASSLDRGFTEQYF. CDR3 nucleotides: TGTGCCAGCAGCTTAGATCGAGGTTTCACAGAGCAGTACTTC.

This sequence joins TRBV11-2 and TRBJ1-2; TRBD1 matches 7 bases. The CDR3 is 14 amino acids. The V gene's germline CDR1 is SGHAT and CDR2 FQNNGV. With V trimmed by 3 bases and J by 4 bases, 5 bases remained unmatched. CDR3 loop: CASSFNEGAYGYTF. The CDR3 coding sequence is TGTGCCAGCAGCTTTAATGAGGGGGCCTATGGCTACACCTTC.

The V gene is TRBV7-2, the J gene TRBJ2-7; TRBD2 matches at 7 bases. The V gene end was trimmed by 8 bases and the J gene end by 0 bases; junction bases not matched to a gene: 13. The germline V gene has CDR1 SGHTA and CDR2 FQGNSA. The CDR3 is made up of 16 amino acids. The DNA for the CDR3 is TGTGCCAGCCGCCCGGGGGGACCCAGGAGCTCCTACGAGCAGTACTTC. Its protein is CASRPGGPRSSYEQYF.

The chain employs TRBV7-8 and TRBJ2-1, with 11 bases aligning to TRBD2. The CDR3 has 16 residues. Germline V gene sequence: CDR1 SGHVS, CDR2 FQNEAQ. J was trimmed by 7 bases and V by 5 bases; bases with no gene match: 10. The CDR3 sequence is CASSLFEGLAANEQFF. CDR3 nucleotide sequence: TGTGCCAGCAGCCTCTTCGAGGGACTAGCGGCGAATGAGCAGTTCTTC.

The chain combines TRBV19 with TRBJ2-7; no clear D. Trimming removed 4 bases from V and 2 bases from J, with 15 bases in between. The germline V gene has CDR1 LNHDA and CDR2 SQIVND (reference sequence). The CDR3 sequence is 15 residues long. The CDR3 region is CASSRLFTAAYEQYF. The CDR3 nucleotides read TGTGCCAGTAGTAGACTTTTTACCGCCGCCTACGAGCAGTACTTC. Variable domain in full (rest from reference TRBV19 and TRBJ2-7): DGGITQSPKYLFRKEGQNVTLSCEQNLNHDAMYWYRQDPGQGLRLIYYSQIVNDFQKGDIAEGYSVSREKKESFPLTVTSAQKNPTAFYLCASSRLFTAAYEQYFGPGTRLTVT.

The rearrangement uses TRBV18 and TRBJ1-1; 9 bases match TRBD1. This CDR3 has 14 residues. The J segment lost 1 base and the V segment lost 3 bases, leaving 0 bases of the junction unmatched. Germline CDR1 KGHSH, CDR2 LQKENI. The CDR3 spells CASSPGQGNTEAFF. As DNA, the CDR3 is TGTGCCAGCTCACCGGGACAGGGGAACACTGAAGCTTTCTTT.

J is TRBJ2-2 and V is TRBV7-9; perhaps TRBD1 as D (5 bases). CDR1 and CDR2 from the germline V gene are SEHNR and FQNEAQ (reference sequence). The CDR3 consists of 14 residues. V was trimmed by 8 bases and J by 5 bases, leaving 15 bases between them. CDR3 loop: CASGRERATGELFF. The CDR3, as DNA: TGTGCCAGCGGCAGGGAAAGGGCGACCGGGGAGCTGTTTTTT. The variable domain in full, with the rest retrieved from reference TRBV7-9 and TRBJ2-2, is DTGVSQNPRHKITKRGQNVTFRCDPISEHNRLYWYRQTLGQGPEFLTYFQNEAQLEKSRLLSDRFSAERPKGSFSTLEIQRTEQGDSAMYLCASGRERATGELFFGEGSRLTVL.

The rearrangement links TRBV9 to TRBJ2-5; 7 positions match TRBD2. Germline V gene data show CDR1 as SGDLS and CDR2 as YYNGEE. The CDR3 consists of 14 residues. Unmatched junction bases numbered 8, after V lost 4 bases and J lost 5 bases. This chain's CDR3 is CASSTASGGETQYF. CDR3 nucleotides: TGTGCCAGCAGCACCGCTAGCGGAGGGGAGACCCAGTACTTC.

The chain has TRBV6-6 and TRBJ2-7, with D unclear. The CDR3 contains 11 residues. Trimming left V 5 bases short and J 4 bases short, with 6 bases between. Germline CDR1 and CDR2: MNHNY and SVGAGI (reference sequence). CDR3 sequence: CASSNEYEQYF. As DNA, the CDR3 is TGTGCCAGCAGTAACGAGTACGAGCAGTACTTC.

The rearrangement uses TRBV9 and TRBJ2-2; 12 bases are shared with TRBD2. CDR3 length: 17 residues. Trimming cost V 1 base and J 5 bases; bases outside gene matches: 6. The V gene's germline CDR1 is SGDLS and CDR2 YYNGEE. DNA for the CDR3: TGTGCCAGCAGCGTATCTAGCGGGAGGGCCGGGACCGGGGAGCTGTTTTTT. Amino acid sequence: CASSVSSGRAGTGELFF.

CDR3 in amino acids: CASSYTSGLNNTEAFF. As DNA, the CDR3 is TGTGCCAGCAGCTATACATCTGGACTGAATAACACTGAAGCTTTCTTT. The chain is built from TRBV11-2 and TRBJ1-1; D is unclear. This CDR3 is 16 amino acids long. Trimming removed 4 bases at V and 2 bases at J, with 17 bases between. Germline lookup yields CDR1 SGHAT and CDR2 FQNNGV.

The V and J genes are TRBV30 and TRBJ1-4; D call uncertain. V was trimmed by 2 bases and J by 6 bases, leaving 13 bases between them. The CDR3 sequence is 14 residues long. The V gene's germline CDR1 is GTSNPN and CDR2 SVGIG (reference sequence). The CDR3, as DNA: TGTGCCTGGAGTCGAGCGGGGATGTATGAAAAACTGTTTTTT. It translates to CAWSRAGMYEKLFF.

CDR3 loop: CASMTGQAIYNEQFF. The CDR3 DNA sequence: TGCGCCAGCATGACTGGACAGGCTATCTACAATGAGCAGTTCTTC. V and J are TRBV10-2 and TRBJ2-1; TRBD1 matches at 7 bases. The germline V gene encodes CDR1 WSHSY and CDR2 SAAADI. There are 15 residues in the CDR3. Germline trimming cut 7 bases from V and 3 bases from J; bases unmatched to any gene: 9.

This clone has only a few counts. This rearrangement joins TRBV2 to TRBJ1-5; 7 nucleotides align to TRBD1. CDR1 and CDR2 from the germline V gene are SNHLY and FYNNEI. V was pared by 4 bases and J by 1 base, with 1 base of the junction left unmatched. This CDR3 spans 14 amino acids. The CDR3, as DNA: TGTGCCAGCAGTGGGGGACAGAGCAATCAGCCCCAGCATTTT. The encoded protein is CASSGGQSNQPQHF.

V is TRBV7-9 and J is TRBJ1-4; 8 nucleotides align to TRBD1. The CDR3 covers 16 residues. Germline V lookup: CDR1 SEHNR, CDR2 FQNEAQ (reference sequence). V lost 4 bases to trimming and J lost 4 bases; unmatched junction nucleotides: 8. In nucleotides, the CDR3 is TGTGCCAGCAGCTCTCTGATGGGACAGGTTAATGAAAAACTGTTTTTT. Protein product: CASSSLMGQVNEKLFF.

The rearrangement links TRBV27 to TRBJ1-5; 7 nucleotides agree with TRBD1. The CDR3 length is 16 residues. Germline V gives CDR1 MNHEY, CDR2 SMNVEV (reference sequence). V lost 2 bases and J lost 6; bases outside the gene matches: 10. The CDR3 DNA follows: TGTGCCAGCAGTTTAATCCCGACAGGGAGAGGTCAGCCCCAGCATTTT. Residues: CASSLIPTGRGQPQHF.

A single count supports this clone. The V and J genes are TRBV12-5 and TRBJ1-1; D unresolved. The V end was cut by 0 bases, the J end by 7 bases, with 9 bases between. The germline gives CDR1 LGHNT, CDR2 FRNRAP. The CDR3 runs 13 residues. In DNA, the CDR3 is TGTGCTAGTGGTTTGGTACTTGGTGGTGAAGCTTTCTTT. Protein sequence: CASGLVLGGEAFF. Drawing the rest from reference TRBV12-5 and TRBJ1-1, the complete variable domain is DARVTQTPRHKVTEMGQEVTMRCQPILGHNTVFWYRQTMMQGLELLAYFRNRAPLDDSGMPKDRFSAEMPDATLATLKIQPSEPRDSAVYFCASGLVLGGEAFFGQGTRLTVV.

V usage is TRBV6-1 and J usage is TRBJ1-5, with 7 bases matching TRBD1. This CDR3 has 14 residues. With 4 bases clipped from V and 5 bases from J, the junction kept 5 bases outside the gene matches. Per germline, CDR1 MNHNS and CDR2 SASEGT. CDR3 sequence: CASSGQGGDQPQHF. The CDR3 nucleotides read TGTGCCAGCAGTGGACAGGGTGGAGATCAGCCCCAGCATTTT.